This T cell receptor beta chain was found in a study of control samples from healthy donors and cancer patients. Profiled with immunoSEQ multiplex PCR; TCRdb holds only in-frame clones, not every one. There are around 100,000 clones in the sample; more than 85% occur only once, and 15% to 20% lies in the top ten. The length of the CDR3 is 15 residues. V was clipped by 0 bases and J by 10 bases, with 14 bases between them. Germline values: CDR1 SGHDT, CDR2 YYEEEE. The genes are TRBV5-6 and TRBJ1-6; D call uncertain. This TCR came from a woman aged 50 to 60 in good health. The sequenced sample consisted of blood. CDR3 residues: CASSLGTDPRSPLHF. The CDR3 DNA reads as TGTGCCAGCAGCTTGGGGACGGACCCGCGGTCACCCCTCCACTTT.